The rows below give T cell receptor beta chains drawn from one sample of a study of T-cell memory formation after mild COVID-19. TCRdb re-called the 5' RACE reads with MiXCR, one entry per CDR3 protein. The sample has about 360,000 distinct CDR3 sequences; approximately 15% are singletons. Specimen: PBMCs or a T cell subset sorted from them (not recorded which). Source of these receptors: a man younger than 35 who had mild COVID-19 (a few samples of this study predate the infection). Cell type and time point are not known. Each CDR3 is given with its conserved first and last residue.

j_call,cdr3_length,v_call,cdr3_aa
TRBJ2-2,15,TRBV5-1,CATSPRGLGTGELFF
TRBJ1-2,13,TRBV19,CASRRSPMAGYTF
TRBJ1-5,15,TRBV12-3/TRBV12-4,CASSLGWTVDQPQHF
TRBJ2-5,16,TRBV5-1,CASSLSHRGRQETQYF
TRBJ2-1,15,TRBV29-1,CSVERGTQLEYEQFF
TRBJ2-7,14,TRBV6-5,CASSYSSPGYEQYF
TRBJ2-7,15,TRBV20-1,CSASSGSPSSYEQYF
TRBJ2-7,17,TRBV30,CAWSPSPGTDYTYEQYF
TRBJ2-3,15,TRBV10-3,CAISRQGGLTDTQYF
TRBJ1-2,13,TRBV2,CASSEARQSGYTF
TRBJ2-1,17,TRBV7-2,CASSGLAGGFSYNEQFF
TRBJ2-3,15,TRBV9,CASSVRGQGTHTQYF
TRBJ2-7,16,TRBV7-2,CASSRTGISSSYEQYF
TRBJ2-2,15,TRBV9,CASTEKWGNTGELFF
TRBJ1-1,14,TRBV7-2,CASSWDRASTEAFF
TRBJ2-2,17,TRBV7-2,CASSLGTSGVDTGELFF
TRBJ1-3,13,TRBV7-9,CASSYRHGNTIYF
TRBJ2-5,13,TRBV28,CASSFGGKGTQYF
TRBJ1-5,16,TRBV19,CASSTGTGPSNQPQHF
TRBJ1-2,17,TRBV20-1,CSARVRNRDTWNYGYTF
TRBJ2-1,15,TRBV12-3/TRBV12-4,CASSLGTQRYNEQFF
TRBJ1-1,11,TRBV10-3,CAAGQDTEAFF
TRBJ1-6,14,TRBV6-5,CASRQGDRNSPLHF
TRBJ1-6,13,TRBV20-1,CSASWTGDSPLHF
TRBJ2-5,14,TRBV5-4,CASSLARIGETQYF
TRBJ1-5,14,TRBV20-1,CSARGGPYNQPQHF
TRBJ2-1,16,TRBV7-8,CASSQRTGTDNNEQFF
TRBJ2-3,16,TRBV2,CASIPPTRERTDTQYF